This TCR beta chain was identified in a study of blood T cells in healthy people across ages. Using a J-beta primer mix together with a sample-barcoded 5' primer, a second PCR was run for about 7 to 12 cycles. TCRdb fed the 5' RACE reads into MiXCR, producing one record per CDR3 protein. Counted here are approximately 680,000 distinct CDR3 sequences, approximately 31% occurring once; the ten biggest clones make up 15%. Germline CDR1 SGDLS, CDR2 YYNGEE. The CDR3 consists of 16 residues. V lost 0 bases to trimming and J lost 3 bases, with 15 bases between them. The TCR sequence derives from a woman of 80 years or more in good health. The V call is TRBV9, the J call TRBJ1-1, with a possible D match to TRBD1 (5 bases). Sequencing was carried out using blood. The CDR3 bases are TGTGCCAGCAGCGTAGCTTGGGCCATGGGGGACACTGAAGCTTTCTTT. It codes for CASSVAWAMGDTEAFF. The full variable domain, completed using reference TRBV9 and TRBJ1-1, is DSGVTQTPKHLITATGQRVTLRCSPRSGDLSVYWYQQSLDQGLQFLIQYYNGEERAKGNILERFSAQQFPDLHSELNLSSLELGDSALYFCASSVAWAMGDTEAFFGQGTRLTVV.